This TCR beta chain is drawn from a study of shared clonotypes between healthy human individuals. Study-level background: Aged between 18 and 49, the donors were two women and three men.

Trimming shortened V by 1 base and J by 4 bases, and 13 bases separated the two germline ends. The CDR3 spans 15 residues. Germline CDR1 is SGHVS and CDR2 is FQNEAQ. Naive CD8 cells lacked CD45RO and underwent positive selection for CCR7, leaving out terminally differentiated effector memory CD45RA+ cells. Every immunoSEQ plate was one replicate of a subset's evenly spread DNA. Replicate PCRs for sorted subsets used around 200 ng DNA; this equaled 25,000 to 30,000 T cell genomes. The protocol was immunoSEQ multiplex PCR, while the TCRdb copy is restricted to in-frame clones and leaves out a portion. The sample holds under 2,000,000 clones, approximately 94% seen once.

This receptor was identified in a young man in good health. The chain recombines TRBV7-8 with TRBJ1-2, with D possibly being TRBD1 (6 bases). Sequencing was done on a sample of naive CD8+ T cells sorted from blood. The CDR3 DNA reads as TGTGCCAGCAGCTTAGTGGAGGAAGGGGGCTATGGCTACACCTTC. This translates into CASSLVEEGGYGYTF. Full variable domain (rest looked up from reference TRBV7-8 and TRBJ1-2): GAGVSQSPRYKVAKRGQDVALRCDPISGHVSLFWYQQALGQGPEFLTYFQNEAQLDKSGLPSDRFFAERPEGSVSTLKIQRTQQEDSAVYLCASSLVEEGGYGYTFGSGTRLTVV.